This TCR beta chain appears in the sequencing data of a study of shared clonotypes between healthy human individuals. Note on this clone: Its specificity is not known.

Notes on the study in general: Against clonotypes common to all four donors, non-shared ones had lower generation probabilities. Clonotype sharing levels among donors were expected to vary with sequencing depth. Limitation of the genetic and exposure-history diversity represented came from the few donors.

CDR3 length: 19 residues. The V gene end was trimmed by 0 bases and the J gene end by 0 bases; junction bases not matched to a gene: 11. Germline V gene lookup returns CDR1 SGHDN and CDR2 FVKESK. Sequencing used immunoSEQ multiplex PCR; TCRdb keeps in-frame clones, though not all of them. The profile shows around 1.9 million clones, under 95% of them singletons. Naive CD8 cells comprised CD45RO-negative, CCR7-positively selected cells, excluding terminally differentiated effector memory CD45RA+ cells. The study drew all its donors from Caucasian adults living in Nashville, Tennessee. The specimen sequenced was naive CD8+ T cells from PBMCs. The sequence derives from a man aged 18 to 29 in good health. Some clones in this sample may be carry-over from other donors' samples. The genes are TRBV14 and TRBJ2-3; TRBD1 agrees at 8 bases. This CDR3 is CASSQDVGQEETSTDTQYF. The CDR3 DNA follows: TGTGCCAGCAGCCAAGATGTGGGACAGGAAGAGACTAGCACAGATACGCAGTATTTT.